Following are 17 T cell receptor beta chains from one sample sequenced in a study of blood T cells in healthy people across ages. Then a second PCR, running about 7 to 11 cycles, was carried out with a sample-barcoded 5' primer and a J-beta primer mix. Via MiXCR, TCRdb re-called the 5' RACE reads, giving one row per CDR3 protein. The sample gives some 900,000 distinct CDR3 sequences, around 49% of which show up once; 13% is in the top ten. Sequences were obtained from blood. The receptors originated from a man between 25 and 39 years old in good health.

The chain couples TRBV5-1 to TRBJ2-5; D is unresolved. The V gene's germline CDR1 is SGHRS and CDR2 YFSETQ. CDR3 length equals 13 residues. V shed 6 bases and J shed 5 bases, with 14 bases lying between them. The CDR3 nucleotides are TGCGCCAGCACCCCGGATAGGGCCGAGACCCAGTACTTC. Protein sequence: CASTPDRAETQYF.

The rearrangement links TRBV7-2 to TRBJ1-5, with unresolved D. The DNA end is a closer match to TRBJ2-3, so the J assignment may be wrong. The CDR3 contains 15 residues. The V gene's germline CDR1 is SGHTA and CDR2 FQGNSA. As DNA, the CDR3 is TGTGCCAGCAGCTCCGTGGGAACAGCAAATCAGCCCCAGTATTTT. Amino acids: CASSSVGTANQPQYF.

The chain links TRBV6-5 to TRBJ2-5; D may be TRBD1 or TRBD2 (5 bases each). This CDR3 has 18 residues. Germline assignment: CDR1 MNHEY and CDR2 SVGAGI. Trimming took off 4 bases at V and 2 bases at J, with 23 bases between the two ends. Written as DNA, the CDR3 is TGTGCCAGCAGTTCAAGCCGAGGGGCAGCACGACTACAAGAGACCCAGTACTTC. This sequence encodes CASSSSRGAARLQETQYF.

This clonotype appeared many times. The chain combines TRBV4-1 with TRBJ2-7; 9 bases align to TRBD1. Germline V gene sequence: CDR1 MGHRA, CDR2 YSYEKL. Germline trimming cut 0 bases from V and 2 bases from J; bases unmatched to any gene: 5. CDR3 size: 16 residues. CDR3 residues: CASSQETGGITYEQYF. The CDR3 nucleotides are TGCGCCAGCAGCCAAGAAACAGGGGGCATCACCTACGAGCAGTACTTC.

The chain recombines TRBV7-6 with TRBJ2-5, with TRBD1 matching 7 bases. The J call could be wrong; TRBJ2-7 is a better fit for the DNA end. This CDR3 comprises 16 residues. Germline CDR1 and CDR2: SGHVS and FNYEAQ. The CDR3 DNA reads TGTGCCAGCAGCTTGGCGAGGGGGCACGCGGCCTACGAGCAGTACTTC. Translating it yields CASSLARGHAAYEQYF.

This chain links TRBV4-1 with TRBJ1-5; D not resolved. V was trimmed by 1 base and J by 1 base, leaving 11 bases between them. CDR1 and CDR2 (germline): MGHRA, YSYEKL. The CDR3 loop spans 16 amino acids. CDR3: CASSQGGVPSNQPQHF. As DNA, the CDR3 is TGCGCCAGCAGCCAAGGCGGGGTTCCAAGCAATCAGCCCCAGCATTTT.

V and J are TRBV20-1 and TRBJ1-5; 10 bases align to TRBD1. Germline CDR1 reads DFQATT; CDR2 reads SNEGSKA (reference sequence). V dropped 4 bases and J dropped 5; count of bases not matched to a gene: 11. The CDR3 consists of 16 residues. The CDR3 reads CSATIGTGVRYQPQHF. The DNA of the CDR3 is TGCAGTGCTACGATCGGGACAGGGGTACGCTATCAGCCCCAGCATTTT.

This chain connects TRBV10-3 to TRBJ1-6; tentative D call: TRBD1 (5 bases). The CDR3 is 16 amino acids. Germline V gene data show CDR1 as ENHRY and CDR2 as SYGVKD. Trimming shortened V by 0 bases and J by 7 bases, and 13 bases separated the two germline ends. DNA of the CDR3: TGTGCCATCAGTGAGTCGACTCTAGGGGAAAATTCACCCCTCCACTTT. Translation gives CAISESTLGENSPLHF.

This clonotype has more than one count but fewer than ten. One end of the junction varies from germline; a read error may be responsible. V is TRBV4-1 and J is TRBJ1-5; D is undetermined. The CDR3 has 14 amino acids. The V gene's germline CDR1 is MGHRA and CDR2 YSYEKL. For the CDR3, the DNA is TGCGCCAGCAGCCAAGATGAGAGGAATCGGCCCCAGCATTTT. Translated: CASSQDERNRPQHF.

The chain couples TRBV7-9 to TRBJ2-7; the match to TRBD1 covers 7 bases. J lost 7 bases, V lost 3 bases, and 12 bases had no gene match. There are 15 residues in the CDR3. CDR1 SEHNR and CDR2 FQNEAQ come from the germline V gene (reference sequence). In DNA form, the CDR3 reads TGTGCCAGCAGCTTCGGACAGGCGGAGAGGGAAGAGCAGTACTTC. Its protein is CASSFGQAEREEQYF.

The chain carries TRBV20-1 and TRBJ2-7, with 8 bases lining up with TRBD2. This CDR3 region has 14 residues. The V gene end was trimmed by 3 bases and the J gene end by 2 bases; junction bases not matched to a gene: 6. CDR1 DFQATT and CDR2 SNEGSKA come from the germline V gene (reference sequence). The CDR3 region has the DNA TGCAGTGCTAGGGCGGCGGGACTAGCCTACGAGCAGTACTTC. Translating gives CSARAAGLAYEQYF.

This clonotype has more than one count but fewer than ten. The V gene is TRBV27, the J gene TRBJ1-2; 7 nucleotides align to TRBD1. The CDR3 is 13 residues long. Germline CDR1 and CDR2: MNHEY and SMNVEV (reference sequence). The V gene end was trimmed by 2 bases and the J gene end by 4 bases; junction bases not matched to a gene: 1. The CDR3 loop is CASSLRDSYGYTF. The CDR3 DNA reads TGTGCCAGCAGTTTACGGGACAGCTATGGCTACACCTTC.

This chain uses TRBV30 with TRBJ2-7; D may be TRBD1 (6 bases). Trimming took off 2 bases at V and 4 bases at J, with 15 bases between the two ends. This CDR3 contains 14 residues. Germline V gene data show CDR1 as GTSNPN and CDR2 as SVGIG (reference sequence). As DNA, the CDR3 is TGTGCCTGGAGTCTCGACAGGATACTATACGAGCAGTACTTC. Its protein product is CAWSLDRILYEQYF.

Turning to this clonotype: The conserved phenylalanine or tryptophan is not found at the CDR3 terminus, so this likely reflects a read error. The V gene is TRBV12-3 or TRBV12-4, the J gene TRBJ2-3; possibly TRBD2 for D (7 bases). The CDR3 runs 14 residues. Trimming removed 3 bases from V and 4 bases from J, with 11 bases in between. The CDR3 sequence is CASSFGGAADTQYS. As DNA, the CDR3 is TGTGCCAGCAGTTTTGGGGGGGCAGCAGATACGCAGTATTCC.

In its sample, this clonotype was seen many times. The chain joins TRBV29-1 to TRBJ2-7; a possible D gene is TRBD1 (6 bases). The length of the CDR3 is 15 residues. Germline CDR1 SQVTM, CDR2 ANQGSEA. Trimming stripped 4 bases from V and 4 bases from J, with 20 bases between. In nucleotides, the CDR3 is TGCAGCGTTGTACTGACGAACAGGGTACTTTACGAGCAGTACTTC. Protein product: CSVVLTNRVLYEQYF.

The chain recombines TRBV20-1 with TRBJ2-7; tentatively, D is TRBD1 (6 bases). The CDR3 extends over 14 amino acids. CDR1 and CDR2 from the germline V gene are DFQATT and SNEGSKA (reference sequence). Trimming removed 1 base from V and 3 bases from J, with 13 bases in between. The chain's CDR3 is CSARGRTGNYEQYF. The CDR3 DNA sequence: TGCAGTGCTAGAGGGAGAACAGGGAACTACGAGCAGTACTTC.

The rearrangement links TRBV5-6 to TRBJ1-5; D is undetermined. The CDR3 extends over 16 amino acids. V lost 1 base, J lost 0 bases, and 11 bases lay in between. The germline V gene encodes CDR1 SGHDT and CDR2 YYEEEE. CDR3 DNA: TGTGCCAGCAGCTTGTATCTGGCGAATAGCAATCAGCCCCAGCATTTT. Encoded protein: CASSLYLANSNQPQHF.